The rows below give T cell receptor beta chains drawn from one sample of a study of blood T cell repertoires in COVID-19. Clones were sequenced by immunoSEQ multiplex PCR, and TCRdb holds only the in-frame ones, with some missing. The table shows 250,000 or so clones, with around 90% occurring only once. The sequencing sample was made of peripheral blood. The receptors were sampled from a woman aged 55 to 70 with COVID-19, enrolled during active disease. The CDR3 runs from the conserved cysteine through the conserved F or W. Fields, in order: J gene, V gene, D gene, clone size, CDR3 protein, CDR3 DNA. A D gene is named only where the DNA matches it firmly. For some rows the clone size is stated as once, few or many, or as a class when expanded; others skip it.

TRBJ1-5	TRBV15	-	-	CATSRDRGVPQHF	TGTGCCACCAGCAGAGATCGGGGGGTGCCCCAGCATTTT
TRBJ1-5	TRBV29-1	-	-	CSVGLGGYNQPQHF	TGCAGCGTTGGACTCGGGGGTTACAATCAGCCCCAGCATTTT
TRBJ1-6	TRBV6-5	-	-	CASSARAAPSALHF	TGTGCCAGCAGCGCGCGGGCAGCCCCTTCGGCCCTCCACTTT
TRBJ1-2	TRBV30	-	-	CAWSLPPGNYGYTF	TGTGCCTGGAGCCTTCCACCAGGGAACTATGGCTACACCTTC
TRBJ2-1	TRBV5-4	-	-	CASSLGGLSDEQFF	TGTGCCAGCAGCTTGGGGGGACTCTCCGATGAGCAGTTCTTC
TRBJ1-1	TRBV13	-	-	CASSPQGTEAFF	TGTGCCAGCAGCCCTCAGGGCACTGAAGCTTTCTTT
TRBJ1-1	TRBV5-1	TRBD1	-	CASSHGTGNTEAFF	TGCGCCAGCAGCCACGGGACAGGTAACACTGAAGCTTTCTTT
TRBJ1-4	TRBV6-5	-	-	CASSYGAVGEKLFF	TGTGCCAGCAGTTACGGAGCCGTAGGTGAAAAACTGTTTTTT
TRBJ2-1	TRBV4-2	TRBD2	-	CASSQDRNPGLAGKSSYNEQFF	TGTGCCAGCAGCCAAGATCGAAATCCGGGACTAGCGGGTAAAAGCTCCTACAATGAGCAGTTCTTC
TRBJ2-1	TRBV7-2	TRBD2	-	CASSPRLAGGGNPENEQFF	TGTGCCAGCAGCCCTCGACTAGCGGGGGGAGGTAACCCCGAGAATGAGCAGTTCTTC
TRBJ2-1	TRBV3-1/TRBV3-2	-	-	CASSQHRGGNEQFF	TGTGCCAGCAGCCAGCACAGGGGGGGCAATGAGCAGTTCTTC
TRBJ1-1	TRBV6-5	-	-	CASREHMNTEAFF	TGTGCCAGCAGGGAGCATATGAACACTGAAGCTTTCTTT
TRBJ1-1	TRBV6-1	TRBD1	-	CASSEAMGQAVAEAFF	TGTGCCAGCAGTGAAGCCATGGGACAGGCGGTCGCTGAAGCTTTCTTT
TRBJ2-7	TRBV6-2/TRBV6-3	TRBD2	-	CASSSPLAGGSYEQYF	TGTGCCAGCAGTTCCCCACTAGCGGGGGGCTCCTACGAGCAGTACTTC
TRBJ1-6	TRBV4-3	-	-	CASSQGIESSYNSPLHF	TGCGCCAGCAGCCAAGGAATTGAGAGCTCCTATAATTCACCCCTCCACTTT
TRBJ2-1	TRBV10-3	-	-	CAISESGGRDWDEQFF	TGTGCCATCAGTGAGTCTGGTGGCAGGGATTGGGATGAGCAGTTCTTC
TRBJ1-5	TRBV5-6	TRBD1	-	CASSLWTGGTNQPQHF	TGTGCCAGCAGCTTATGGACAGGGGGAACCAATCAGCCCCAGCATTTT
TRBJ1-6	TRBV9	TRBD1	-	CASSVLPDRGESPLHF	TGTGCCAGCAGCGTCCTGCCGGACAGGGGTGAATCACCCCTCCACTTT
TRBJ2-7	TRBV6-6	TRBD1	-	CASSLTGAYEQYF	TGTGCCAGCAGTTTAACAGGGGCCTACGAGCAGTACTTC
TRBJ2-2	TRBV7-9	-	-	CASSFQGSSTGELFF	TGTGCCAGCAGCTTCCAGGGATCGAGCACCGGGGAGCTGTTTTTT
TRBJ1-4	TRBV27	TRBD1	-	CASSRSGAGGEKLFF	TGTGCCAGCAGCCGTAGCGGGGCAGGGGGTGAAAAACTGTTTTTT
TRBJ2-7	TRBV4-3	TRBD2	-	CASSQSYSGGIYEQYF	TGCGCCAGCAGCCAGTCGTACAGCGGGGGGATCTACGAGCAGTACTTC
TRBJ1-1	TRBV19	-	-	CASSIVAGDGTEAFF	TGTGCCAGTAGTATTGTCGCAGGGGATGGCACTGAAGCTTTCTTT
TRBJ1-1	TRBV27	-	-	CASRKRGRGPLNTEAFF	TGTGCCAGCAGAAAAAGAGGTAGGGGTCCCCTGAACACTGAAGCTTTCTTT
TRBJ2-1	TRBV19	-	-	CASMKASFAYNEQFF	TGTGCCAGTATGAAGGCTAGCTTTGCCTACAATGAGCAGTTCTTC
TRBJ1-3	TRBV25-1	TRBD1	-	CASSVQGASGNTIYF	TGTGCCAGCAGTGTACAGGGGGCCTCTGGAAACACCATATATTTT
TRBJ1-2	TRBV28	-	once	CASSLDGVGGYTF	TGTGCCAGCAGTTTGGACGGGGTAGGAGGCTACACCTTC
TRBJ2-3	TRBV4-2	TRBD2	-	CASSQYGGVPDTQYF	TGTGCCAGCAGCCAATATGGGGGGGTCCCAGATACGCAGTATTTT
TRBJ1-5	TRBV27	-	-	CASSLRGKQPQHF	TGTGCCAGCAGTTTGAGGGGGAAACAGCCCCAGCATTTT
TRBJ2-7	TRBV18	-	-	CASSPSWTTYEQYF	TGTGCCAGCTCACCTTCGTGGACTACCTACGAGCAGTACTTC
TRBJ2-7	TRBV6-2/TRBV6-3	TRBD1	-	CASSSGDRAVLPYF	TGTGCCAGCAGTTCTGGGGACAGGGCGGTTTTACCGTACTTC
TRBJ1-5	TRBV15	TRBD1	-	CATSKDRTVQPQHF	TGTGCCACCAGCAAGGACAGGACCGTTCAGCCCCAGCATTTT
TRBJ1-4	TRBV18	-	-	CASSPLNSRMYGNEKLFF	TGTGCCAGCTCACCACTCAACTCGAGGATGTACGGTAATGAAAAACTGTTTTTT
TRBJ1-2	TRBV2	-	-	CASSEGGRGLGYGYTF	TGTGCCAGCAGTGAAGGAGGGCGGGGCCTAGGCTATGGCTACACCTTC
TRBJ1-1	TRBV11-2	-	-	CASSPSGMNTEAFF	TGTGCCAGCAGCCCCTCCGGTATGAACACTGAAGCTTTCTTT
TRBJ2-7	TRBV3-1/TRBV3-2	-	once	CASSLDSGEQYF	TGTGCCAGCAGCCTAGATAGCGGCGAGCAGTACTTC
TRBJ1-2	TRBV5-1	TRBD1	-	CASSSYQGAYGYTF	TGCGCCAGCAGCTCCTACCAGGGGGCCTATGGCTACACCTTC
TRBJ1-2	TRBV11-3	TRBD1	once	CASSRDRGYGYTF	TGTGCCAGCAGCCGGGACAGAGGCTATGGCTACACCTTC
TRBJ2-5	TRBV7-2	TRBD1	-	CASSLVGTGGAETQYF	TGTGCCAGCAGCTTAGTAGGGACAGGGGGCGCAGAGACCCAGTACTTC
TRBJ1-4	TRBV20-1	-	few	CSASASGAEKLFF	TGCAGTGCTAGTGCGTCAGGGGCTGAAAAACTGTTTTTT
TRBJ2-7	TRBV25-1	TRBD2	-	CASSGWTSGGEQYF	TGTGCCAGCAGTGGATGGACTAGCGGTGGCGAGCAGTACTTC
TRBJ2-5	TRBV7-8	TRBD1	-	CASSLKYRGPETQYF	TGTGCCAGCAGCTTAAAATACAGGGGGCCGGAGACCCAGTACTTC
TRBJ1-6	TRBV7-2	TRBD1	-	CASSDRVGNSPLHF	TGTGCCAGCAGTGACAGGGTAGGAAATTCACCCCTCCACTTT
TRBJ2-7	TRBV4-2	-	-	CASSQEGPTYEQYF	TGTGCCAGCAGCCAAGAGGGCCCCACCTACGAGCAGTACTTC
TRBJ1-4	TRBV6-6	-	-	CASSYGQYNEKLFF	TGTGCCAGCAGTTACGGCCAGTATAATGAAAAACTGTTTTTT
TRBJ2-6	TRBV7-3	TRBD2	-	CASRTGGASGANVLTF	TGTGCCAGCAGGACCGGGGGGGCCTCTGGGGCCAACGTCCTGACTTTC
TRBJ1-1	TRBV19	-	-	CASGTNGNTEAFF	TGTGCCAGTGGGACTAATGGGAACACTGAAGCTTTCTTT
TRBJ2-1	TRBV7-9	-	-	CASSLATTVSGRYNEQFF	TGTGCCAGCAGCTTAGCTACCACAGTCTCGGGAAGATACAATGAGCAGTTCTTC
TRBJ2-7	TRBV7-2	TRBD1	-	CASSFYRGEQYF	TGTGCCAGCAGCTTTTACAGGGGCGAGCAGTACTTC
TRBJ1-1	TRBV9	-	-	CASRAREDTEAFF	TGTGCCAGCAGAGCCAGGGAGGACACTGAAGCTTTCTTT
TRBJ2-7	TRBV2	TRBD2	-	CASRKGLTSGAYEQYF	TGTGCCAGCAGAAAGGGCCTGACTAGCGGGGCCTACGAGCAGTACTTC
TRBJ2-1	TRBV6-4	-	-	CASSSSTSGNEQFF	TGTGCCAGCTCCTCGTCGACCTCCGGGAATGAGCAGTTCTTC
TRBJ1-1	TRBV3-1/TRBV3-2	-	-	CASSQAYRVPTKGTEAFF	TGTGCCAGCAGCCAAGCTTACAGGGTCCCGACCAAGGGCACTGAAGCTTTCTTT